Presented here are 22 T cell receptor beta chains from one specimen sequenced in a study of cytomegalovirus exposure and HLA in healthy donors. Primers for the PCR totalled 60 Vbeta and 13 Jbeta. The data were produced by immunoSEQ multiplex PCR, yet TCRdb's version contains in-frame clones alone and is incomplete. The sample lists roughly 160,000 clones, 75% occurring once. Sequencing was performed on PBMCs. The receptors originated from a woman in her thirties or forties in good health and CMV-seropositive.

This chain connects TRBV28 to TRBJ2-7, with no clear D. Germline V lookup: CDR1 MDHEN, CDR2 SYDVKM. The V and J ends lost 5 bases and 2 bases respectively, with 7 bases between them. The CDR3 consists of 12 residues. The CDR3 coding sequence is TGTGCCAGCAGTCTCACAACCTACGAGCAGTACTTC. It specifies CASSLTTYEQYF.

The chain carries TRBV7-2 and TRBJ1-3, with TRBD1 identical over 8 bases. CDR1 is SGHTA and CDR2 is FQGNSA in the germline V gene. V shed 5 bases and J 2 bases; nucleotides not matched to a gene: 5. This CDR3 comprises 15 residues. This CDR3 reads CASSKDRGPGNTIYF. The CDR3 bases are TGTGCCAGCAGCAAAGACAGGGGCCCTGGAAACACCATATATTTT. Together with reference TRBV7-2 and TRBJ1-3, the CDR3 gives the full variable domain: GAGVSQSPSNKVTEKGKDVELRCDPISGHTALYWYRQSLGQGLEFLIYFQGNSAPDKSGLPSDRFSAERTGGSVSTLTIQRTQQEDSAVYLCASSKDRGPGNTIYFGEGSWLTVV.

The chain carries TRBV29-1 and TRBJ2-1; 8 nucleotides match TRBD2. J lost 6 bases, V lost 8 bases, and 12 bases had no gene match. The CDR3 is made up of 14 amino acids. CDR1 SQVTM and CDR2 ANQGSEA come from the germline V gene. The CDR3 loop reads CSFTPRTSPNEQFF. The DNA of the CDR3 is TGCAGCTTTACACCCAGGACTAGCCCCAATGAGCAGTTCTTC.

The V gene is TRBV7-2, the J gene TRBJ1-1; a possible D gene is TRBD1 (5 bases). V dropped 11 bases and J dropped 1 base, with 11 bases sitting between them. CDR3 length: 12 amino acids. CDR1 and CDR2 (germline): SGHTA, FQGNSA. The CDR3 sequence is CAARRGNTEAFF. As DNA, the CDR3 is TGTGCCGCTCGAAGGGGGAACACTGAAGCTTTCTTT. The entire variable domain, with the rest obtained from reference TRBV7-2 and TRBJ1-1, is as follows: GAGVSQSPSNKVTEKGKDVELRCDPISGHTALYWYRQSLGQGLEFLIYFQGNSAPDKSGLPSDRFSAERTGGSVSTLTIQRTQQEDSAVYLCAARRGNTEAFFGQGTRLTVV.

The chain uses TRBV19 and TRBJ2-1; a possible D gene is TRBD2 (6 bases). Germline values: CDR1 LNHDA, CDR2 SQIVND (reference sequence). The CDR3 spans 15 residues. Trimming shortened V by 3 bases and J by 2 bases, and 11 bases separated the two germline ends. The CDR3 is CASSIQAGTYNEQFF. CDR3 sequence (DNA): TGTGCCAGTAGTATTCAAGCGGGTACCTACAATGAGCAGTTCTTC.

V is TRBV28 and J is TRBJ2-3; TRBD2 aligns across 9 bases. The CDR3 is made up of 16 amino acids. Per the germline V gene, CDR1 is MDHEN and CDR2 is SYDVKM. V shed 3 bases, J shed 5 bases, and the junction held 9 bases outside the gene matches. CDR3 amino acids: CASSFLAGGPIDTQYF. As DNA, the CDR3 is TGTGCCAGCAGTTTTCTGGCGGGAGGGCCGATAGATACGCAGTATTTT.

The rearrangement joins TRBV28 to TRBJ1-1, with TRBD1 matching over 7 bases. Germline assignment: CDR1 MDHEN and CDR2 SYDVKM. J was trimmed by 11 bases and V by 2 bases; bases with no gene match: 11. There are 14 residues in the CDR3. CDR3 protein: CASSLISERRGAFF. DNA for the CDR3: TGTGCCAGCAGTTTAATCTCGGAGCGCAGGGGGGCTTTCTTT.

The chain recombines TRBV7-9 with TRBJ2-7; 9 bases align to TRBD1. The CDR3 is 16 residues long. V trimming: 1 base; J trimming: 5 bases; junction bases outside the gene matches: 9. The germline gives CDR1 SEHNR, CDR2 FQNEAQ (reference sequence). CDR3 amino acids: CASSLGQGVPLDEQYF. The CDR3 nucleotides are TGTGCCAGCAGCTTAGGACAGGGGGTACCACTGGACGAGCAGTACTTC.

The chain carries TRBV7-6 and TRBJ1-2; possible D gene TRBD1, 5 bases. V was clipped by 3 bases and J by 4 bases, with 12 bases between them. This CDR3 has 14 amino acids. Looked up from germline, CDR1 is SGHVS and CDR2 is FNYEAQ. The CDR3 sequence is CASSFSPTAYGYTF. CDR3 DNA: TGTGCCAGCAGCTTTTCACCGACAGCCTATGGCTACACCTTC.

CDR3 nucleotides: TGCGCCAGCAGCCAGAGACAGGGGAAAAGCTACGAGCAGTACTTC. Translation: CASSQRQGKSYEQYF. This chain links TRBV4-1 with TRBJ2-7; 8 bases line up with TRBD1. The germline gives CDR1 MGHRA, CDR2 YSYEKL. This CDR3 spans 15 amino acids. Unmatched junction bases numbered 7, after V lost 3 bases and J lost 3 bases.

The chain uses TRBV30 and TRBJ2-7, with D possibly matching TRBD1 (5 bases). The germline V and J ends were trimmed by 4 bases and 3 bases, with 7 bases remaining between them. Looked up from germline, CDR1 is GTSNPN and CDR2 is SVGIG (reference sequence). The CDR3 contains 11 residues. For the CDR3, the DNA is TGTGCCTGGACCGACAGCTACGAGCAGTACTTC. Residues: CAWTDSYEQYF.

This CDR3 is CASSSASGYNEQFF. CDR3 DNA: TGTGCCAGTAGTAGCGCTAGCGGATACAATGAGCAGTTCTTC. This sequence joins TRBV19 and TRBJ2-1; 7 bases map to TRBD2. The CDR3 extends over 14 amino acids. The germline CDR1 and CDR2 sequences are LNHDA and SQIVND (reference sequence). V shed 4 bases and J 4 bases; nucleotides not matched to a gene: 4.

V and J are TRBV19 and TRBJ2-1; 9 nucleotides line up with TRBD2. This CDR3 spans 14 amino acids. After removal of 8 bases from V and 1 base from J, the junction contained 3 bases not matched to a gene. CDR1 and CDR2 from the germline V gene are LNHDA and SQIVND (reference sequence). This CDR3 reads CASATSGSYNEQFF. DNA of the CDR3: TGTGCCAGTGCGACTAGCGGTTCCTACAATGAGCAGTTCTTC. Supplemented by reference TRBV19 and TRBJ2-1, the full variable domain reads DGGITQSPKYLFRKEGQNVTLSCEQNLNHDAMYWYRQDPGQGLRLIYYSQIVNDFQKGDIAEGYSVSREKKESFPLTVTSAQKNPTAFYLCASATSGSYNEQFFGPGTRLTVL.

This rearrangement joins TRBV27 to TRBJ2-7; D may be TRBD1 (7 bases). V lost 9 bases, J lost 2 bases, and 23 bases lay in between. CDR1 MNHEY and CDR2 SMNVEV come from the germline V gene (reference sequence). The CDR3 is made up of 16 amino acids. CDR3: CARSNLGGTVTYEQYF. The DNA of the CDR3 is TGTGCCAGATCAAATCTCGGAGGGACAGTGACCTACGAGCAGTACTTC.

This clone occurred a few times. The chain joins TRBV6-1 to TRBJ1-2; TRBD1 aligns across 9 bases. CDR3 length: 14 amino acids. Germline V gene sequence: CDR1 MNHNS, CDR2 SASEGT. After removal of 6 bases from V and 8 bases from J, the junction contained 10 bases not matched to a gene. CDR3 sequence (DNA): TGTGCCAGCAGCGTGGACAGGGGAGGTTTCGGCTACACCTTC. This gives the protein CASSVDRGGFGYTF.

The V and J genes are TRBV30 and TRBJ1-4; maybe TRBD1 (6 bases). The CDR3 is made up of 12 amino acids. Trimming took off 2 bases at V and 11 bases at J, with 12 bases between the two ends. Per germline, CDR1 GTSNPN and CDR2 SVGIG (reference sequence). The CDR3 DNA follows: TGTGCCTGGAGTCAAGGACAGTCCAAACTGTTTTTT. Residues: CAWSQGQSKLFF.

The chain has TRBV9 and TRBJ2-2; 14 bases are shared with TRBD2. The germline V gene has CDR1 SGDLS and CDR2 YYNGEE. Germline trimming cut 0 bases from V and 5 bases from J; bases unmatched to any gene: 6. The CDR3 length is 18 residues. For the CDR3, the DNA is TGTGCCAGCAGCGTAGGGGGACTAGCGGGAGTGAGGACCGGGGAGCTGTTTTTT. This translates into CASSVGGLAGVRTGELFF.

This rearrangement joins TRBV6-5 to TRBJ2-7; a weak D match, TRBD2 (5 bases). This CDR3 is built from 14 residues. Germline CDR1 reads MNHEY; CDR2 reads SVGAGI. The germline V and J ends were trimmed by 2 bases and 4 bases, with 12 bases remaining between them. The CDR3 protein is CASSYLGVHYEQYF. The CDR3 DNA follows: TGTGCCAGCAGTTACCTGGGAGTTCATTACGAGCAGTACTTC.

The chain carries TRBV19 and TRBJ1-1, with 10 positions matching TRBD1. CDR1 LNHDA and CDR2 SQIVND come from the germline V gene (reference sequence). The junction had 7 bases not matched to a gene; V was cut back by 10 bases and J by 5 bases. The CDR3 extends over 13 amino acids. CDR3 sequence (DNA): TGTGCCATCGTCGGGACAGGGGTAACTGAAGCTTTCTTT. Translated: CAIVGTGVTEAFF.

This clone appeared a few times. The rearrangement links TRBV6-1 to TRBJ2-7; no firm D call. Trimming removed 3 bases from V and 3 bases from J, with 9 bases in between. This CDR3 contains 13 residues. The V gene's germline CDR1 is MNHNS and CDR2 SASEGT. CDR3 protein: CASSEVPNYEQYF. CDR3 DNA sequence: TGTGCCAGCAGTGAGGTACCTAACTACGAGCAGTACTTC.

The gene calls are TRBV28 and TRBJ2-5, with D perhaps TRBD2 (5 bases). Germline V gene data show CDR1 as MDHEN and CDR2 as SYDVKM. The V end lost 5 bases, the J end lost 2 bases, and 24 bases lay between the germline ends. The CDR3 length is 18 residues. DNA of the CDR3: TGTGCCAGCAGTGGCCCTAACCACACTATGGGAGTTCAAGAGACCCAGTACTTC. Its translation is CASSGPNHTMGVQETQYF.

The chain has TRBV2 and TRBJ1-2; TRBD1 matches at 7 bases. This CDR3 comprises 15 residues. V was pared by 2 bases and J by 5 bases, with 8 bases of the junction left unmatched. Germline assignment: CDR1 SNHLY and CDR2 FYNNEI. The CDR3 nucleotides are TGTGCCAGCAGTGAAACCAGGGGGGTGGAATATGGCTACACCTTC. Its protein product is CASSETRGVEYGYTF.